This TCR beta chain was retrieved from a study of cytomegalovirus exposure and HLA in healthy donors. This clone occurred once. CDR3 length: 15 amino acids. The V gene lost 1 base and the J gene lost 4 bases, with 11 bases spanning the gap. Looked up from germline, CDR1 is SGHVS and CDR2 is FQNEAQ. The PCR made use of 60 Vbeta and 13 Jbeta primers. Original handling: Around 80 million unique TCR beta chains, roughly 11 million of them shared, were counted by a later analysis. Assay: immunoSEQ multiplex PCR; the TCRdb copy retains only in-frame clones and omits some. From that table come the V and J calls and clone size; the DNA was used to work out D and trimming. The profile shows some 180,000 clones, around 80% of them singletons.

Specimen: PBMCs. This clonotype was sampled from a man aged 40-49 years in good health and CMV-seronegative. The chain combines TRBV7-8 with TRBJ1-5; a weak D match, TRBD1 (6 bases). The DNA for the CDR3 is TGTGCCAGCAGCTTAGAAGGCAGGGGAAATCAGCCCCAGCATTTT. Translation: CASSLEGRGNQPQHF.